Presented here are 27 T cell receptor beta chains from one specimen sequenced in a study of T-cell reconstitution after alpha-beta-depleted transplantation in children. Unique molecular identifiers tagged the TCRbeta library. TCRdb ran MiXCR on the PCR reads and lists one entry per CDR3 protein. In the table there are a few hundred thousand distinct CDR3 sequences, 25% to 30% of which are singletons. The sequenced sample was PBMCs, obtained before TCRalphabeta/CD19-depleted stem cell transplant. The receptors were sampled from a boy in the first two years of life with Wiskott-Aldrich syndrome, due to receive a stem cell transplant.

The table lists this clonotype with a few counts. The chain is built from TRBV5-1 and TRBJ2-1, with D unresolved. The CDR3 length is 14 residues. V was trimmed by 1 base and J by 9 bases, leaving 14 bases between them. Looked up from germline, CDR1 is SGHRS and CDR2 is YFSETQ. The CDR3 coding sequence is TGCGCCAGCAGCTTGATCTCGAAGGGCGTTGAGCAGTTCTTC. This gives the protein CASSLISKGVEQFF.

J is TRBJ2-4 and V is TRBV10-3; D uncertain. Germline V gene data show CDR1 as ENHRY and CDR2 as SYGVKD. This CDR3 has 13 amino acids. V lost 3 bases, J lost 3 bases, and 6 bases lay in between. In DNA, the CDR3 is TGTGCCATCAGTGACCCCAGCAAAAACATTCAGTACTTC. This codes for CAISDPSKNIQYF.

This chain joins TRBV14 and TRBJ2-1; TRBD2 might be the D (5 bases). The germline V gene has CDR1 SGHDN and CDR2 FVKESK. Between the trimmed V and J ends, which lost 1 base and 4 bases, there was a span of 17 bases. The CDR3 totals 17 residues. The CDR3: CASSQGVRTGLYNEQFF. The CDR3, as DNA: TGTGCCAGCAGCCAAGGGGTACGGACGGGGTTATACAATGAGCAGTTCTTC.

The genes are TRBV20-1 and TRBJ1-2; 8 positions match TRBD1. Germline-derived CDR1 and CDR2 are DFQATT and SNEGSKA (reference sequence). The CDR3 sequence is 15 residues long. J lost 4 bases, V lost 0 bases, and 7 bases had no gene match. The CDR3 region is CSARDLAGGFYGYTF. CDR3 coding DNA: TGCAGTGCTAGAGATTTGGCAGGGGGCTTCTATGGCTACACCTTC.

This clonotype was recorded a few times. The chain recombines TRBV4-2 with TRBJ2-1; TRBD2 matches 7 bases. Trimming took 0 bases from V and 10 from J; bases not matched to a gene: 9. Germline CDR1 reads LGHNA; CDR2 reads YNFKEQ. This CDR3 is built from 15 residues. The CDR3 sequence is CASSQDTRGRGEQFF. The CDR3 coding sequence is TGTGCCAGCAGCCAAGATACGCGCGGGAGAGGGGAGCAGTTCTTC.

The rearrangement links TRBV5-1 to TRBJ2-3; TRBD1 agrees at 12 bases. Trimming at V came to 3 bases and at J to 4 bases, leaving 3 bases not matched to a gene. This CDR3 has 15 residues. Germline lookup yields CDR1 SGHRS and CDR2 YFSETQ. CDR3: CASSWGDRGPDTQYF. In DNA, the CDR3 is TGCGCCAGCAGCTGGGGGGACAGGGGGCCAGATACGCAGTATTTT.

In its sample, this clonotype was seen a few times. This chain connects TRBV27 to TRBJ2-7; 7 nucleotides agree with TRBD1. The trim removed 5 bases at V and 0 bases at J, leaving 4 bases unmatched. CDR1 is MNHEY and CDR2 is SMNVEV in the germline V gene (reference sequence). This CDR3 has 14 amino acids. The CDR3 DNA follows: TGTGCCAGCAGTACACAGGGGATCTCCTACGAGCAGTACTTC. Translating gives CASSTQGISYEQYF.

This clonotype was detected only a few times. The V gene is TRBV20-1, the J gene TRBJ2-1; the D gene could be TRBD1 or TRBD2 (5 bases each). The CDR3 is made up of 15 amino acids. CDR1 is DFQATT and CDR2 is SNEGSKA in the germline V gene (reference sequence). Trimming stripped 2 bases from V and 5 bases from J, with 16 bases between. CDR3 in amino acids: CSARKPGRVNNEQFF. CDR3 coding DNA: TGCAGTGCTAGAAAGCCGGGACGAGTCAACAATGAGCAGTTCTTC.

The V call is TRBV4-1, the J call TRBJ2-1; D is perhaps TRBD2 (6 bases). Deletions cut 1 base from V and 4 bases from J, with 14 bases between. The CDR3 length is 16 residues. Germline V gene sequence: CDR1 MGHRA, CDR2 YSYEKL. The CDR3 nucleotides read TGCGCCAGCAGCCAAGTGGGACTCATGTCATACAATGAGCAGTTCTTC. Encoded protein: CASSQVGLMSYNEQFF.

This clonotype was recorded a few times. V usage is TRBV5-1 and J usage is TRBJ2-5, with TRBD2 identical over 12 bases. Germline V CDR1 and CDR2: SGHRS, YFSETQ. The CDR3 has 14 amino acids. V shed 2 bases and J 10 bases; nucleotides not matched to a gene: 6. The CDR3 DNA follows: TGCGCCAGCAGCTTTAGGACTAGCGGGAACGACCAGTACTTC. This translates into CASSFRTSGNDQYF.

This clonotype was detected a few times. This rearrangement joins TRBV20-1 to TRBJ2-2; D is unresolved. Germline lookup yields CDR1 DFQATT and CDR2 SNEGSKA (reference sequence). The CDR3 is made up of 11 amino acids. The V end was cut by 2 bases, the J end by 4 bases, with 2 bases between. This CDR3 is CSARTTGELFF. CDR3 nucleotide sequence: TGCAGTGCTAGAACCACCGGGGAGCTGTTTTTT.

The rearrangement links TRBV5-1 to TRBJ2-5; D ambiguous. Trimming left V 1 base short and J 4 bases short, with 14 bases between. Germline V gives CDR1 SGHRS, CDR2 YFSETQ. The CDR3 has 15 amino acids. The CDR3 DNA reads TGCGCCAGCAGCTTGAAGGCATCCATAGGAGAGACCCAGTACTTC. Protein: CASSLKASIGETQYF.

The CDR3 loop reads CASSLGLAWTGELFF. In nucleotides, the CDR3 is TGCGCCAGCAGCTTGGGGCTAGCGTGGACCGGGGAGCTGTTTTTT. The chain links TRBV5-1 to TRBJ2-2, with D tentatively TRBD2 (6 bases). The CDR3 extends over 15 amino acids. Trimming took 0 bases from V and 5 from J, leaving 11 bases between them. Germline CDR1 SGHRS, CDR2 YFSETQ.

J is TRBJ1-5 and V is TRBV12-3 or TRBV12-4; unclear D gene. Trimming took off 0 bases at V and 7 bases at J, with 13 bases between the two ends. CDR3 length equals 15 residues. The CDR3 region has the DNA TGTGCCAGCAGTTTAGCTGGGCGGGGTGAACAGCCCCAGCATTTT. Amino acids: CASSLAGRGEQPQHF.

This chain joins TRBV5-1 and TRBJ2-7, with D possibly called TRBD1 or TRBD2 (6 bases each). Between the trimmed V and J ends, which lost 0 bases and 6 bases, there was a span of 10 bases. CDR1 is SGHRS, CDR2 YFSETQ, per germline. This CDR3 region has 13 residues. The CDR3: CASSLVRGVEQYF. The CDR3 DNA sequence: TGCGCCAGCAGCTTGGTTAGGGGGGTCGAGCAGTACTTC.

This clonotype was counted only a few times. The chain links TRBV27 to TRBJ1-5, with TRBD1 matching over 9 bases. V was clipped by 7 bases and J by 4 bases; unmatched bases: 5. The CDR3 has 14 residues. The germline gives CDR1 MNHEY, CDR2 SMNVEV (reference sequence). The CDR3 reads CASTGTGKNQPQHF. CDR3 bases: TGTGCCAGCACCGGGACAGGGAAGAATCAGCCCCAGCATTTT.

A few counts support this clonotype. The CDR3 DNA follows: TGTGCCAGCAGTGCGAGGGGTGGACTGGATGAAAAACTGTTTTTT. Translated: CASSARGGLDEKLFF. The V and J genes are TRBV25-1 and TRBJ1-4; maybe TRBD1 (5 bases). This CDR3 has 15 amino acids. Between the trimmed V and J ends, which lost 4 bases and 6 bases, there was a span of 15 bases. The V gene's germline CDR1 is MGHDK and CDR2 SYGVNS.

The chain uses TRBV29-1 and TRBJ1-2; D is uncertain. There are 11 residues in the CDR3. Trimming shortened V by 3 bases and J by 2 bases, and 4 bases separated the two germline ends. CDR1 is SQVTM and CDR2 is ANQGSEA in the germline V gene. CDR3 protein: CSVDENYGYTF. CDR3 coding DNA: TGCAGCGTTGATGAGAACTATGGCTACACCTTC. The full variable domain, with the rest looked up from reference TRBV29-1 and TRBJ1-2, is SAVISQKPSRDICQRGTSLTIQCQVDSQVTMMFWYRQQPGQSLTLIATANQGSEATYESGFVIDKFPISRPNLTFSTLTVSNMSPEDSSIYLCSVDENYGYTFGSGTRLTVV.

This clonotype came up a few times. The gene calls are TRBV7-2 and TRBJ2-7; TRBD2 aligns across 7 bases. Germline values: CDR1 SGHTA, CDR2 FQGNSA. Germline trimming cut 4 bases from V and 5 bases from J; bases unmatched to any gene: 8. The CDR3 has 14 residues. The CDR3 spells CASSSSGNRNEQYF. DNA of the CDR3: TGTGCCAGCAGCTCAAGCGGGAATAGAAACGAGCAGTACTTC.

This chain links TRBV25-1 with TRBJ2-7; D is unclear. Germline CDR1 and CDR2: MGHDK and SYGVNS. Trimming took off 2 bases at V and 8 bases at J, with 13 bases between the two ends. The CDR3 loop spans 13 amino acids. The CDR3 DNA follows: TGTGCCAGCAGTGAACTCGCTGGCGTCCAGCAGTACTTC. Its protein product is CASSELAGVQQYF.

The chain recombines TRBV15 with TRBJ2-4; no firm D call. Germline V gives CDR1 LNHNV, CDR2 YYDKDF (reference sequence). V lost 0 bases and J lost 0, with 9 bases in between. This CDR3 spans 16 amino acids. Here the CDR3 reads CATSRDLTLAKNIQYF. The CDR3 nucleotides read TGTGCCACCAGCAGAGATTTAACCCTAGCCAAAAACATTCAGTACTTC.

The CDR3 sequence: CASSFTGTSRETQYF. CDR3 DNA: TGTGCCAGCAGTTTCACCGGGACTAGTCGAGAGACCCAGTACTTC. The gene calls are TRBV27 and TRBJ2-5, with 8 bases fitting TRBD2. This CDR3 has 15 amino acids. The V and J ends lost 3 bases and 4 bases, in that order; junction bases with no gene match: 7. The V gene's germline CDR1 is MNHEY and CDR2 SMNVEV (reference sequence).

The chain joins TRBV5-1 to TRBJ1-1; no clear D gene. Germline lookup yields CDR1 SGHRS and CDR2 YFSETQ. V was shortened by 5 bases and J by 1 base, with 12 bases between the two germline ends. CDR3 length: 14 residues. The CDR3 nucleotides are TGCGCCAGCAGAGAGATACAGTCGAACACTGAAGCTTTCTTT. Its protein is CASREIQSNTEAFF. Filled out from reference TRBV5-1 and TRBJ1-1, the complete variable domain reads KAGVTQTPRYLIKTRGQQVTLSCSPISGHRSVSWYQQTPGQGLQFLFEYFSETQRNKGNFPGRFSGRQFSNSRSEMNVSTLELGDSALYLCASREIQSNTEAFFGQGTRLTVV.

The genes are TRBV5-1 and TRBJ2-5, with 8 bases fitting TRBD2. CDR1 and CDR2 from the germline V gene are SGHRS and YFSETQ. The CDR3 consists of 16 residues. After removal of 2 bases from V and 5 bases from J, the junction contained 11 bases not matched to a gene. The CDR3 region has the DNA TGCGCCAGCAGCTTAATTGGAAGTATAGCGGGGGAGACCCAGTACTTC. Translating gives CASSLIGSIAGETQYF.

The rearrangement uses TRBV10-3 and TRBJ1-1; D is uncertain. The ends were cut back, 8 bases at V and 1 base at J, with 8 bases in the middle. This CDR3 has 12 amino acids. From germline, CDR1 is ENHRY and CDR2 SYGVKD. CDR3 sequence reads: CAIVKSNTEAFF. The CDR3 region has the DNA TGTGCCATCGTAAAGTCGAACACTGAAGCTTTCTTT.

The genes are TRBV5-1 and TRBJ2-1; 10 bases agree with TRBD2. V lost 0 bases to trimming and J lost 4 bases; unmatched junction nucleotides: 4. The CDR3 covers 16 residues. Germline V CDR1 and CDR2: SGHRS, YFSETQ. The CDR3 sequence: CASSLEPSGSYNEQFF. CDR3 nucleotide sequence: TGCGCCAGCAGCTTGGAGCCTAGCGGGAGTTACAATGAGCAGTTCTTC.

In its sample, this clonotype was seen a few times. This chain uses TRBV27 with TRBJ1-5; 7 bases agree with TRBD1. The CDR3 length is 14 residues. V gave up 5 bases and J gave up 2 bases; unmatched junction bases: 3. In germline, CDR1 is MNHEY, CDR2 SMNVEV (reference sequence). The CDR3 coding sequence is TGTGCCAGCAGTCCGGGACAGCGCAATCAGCCCCAGCATTTT. Amino acids: CASSPGQRNQPQHF.